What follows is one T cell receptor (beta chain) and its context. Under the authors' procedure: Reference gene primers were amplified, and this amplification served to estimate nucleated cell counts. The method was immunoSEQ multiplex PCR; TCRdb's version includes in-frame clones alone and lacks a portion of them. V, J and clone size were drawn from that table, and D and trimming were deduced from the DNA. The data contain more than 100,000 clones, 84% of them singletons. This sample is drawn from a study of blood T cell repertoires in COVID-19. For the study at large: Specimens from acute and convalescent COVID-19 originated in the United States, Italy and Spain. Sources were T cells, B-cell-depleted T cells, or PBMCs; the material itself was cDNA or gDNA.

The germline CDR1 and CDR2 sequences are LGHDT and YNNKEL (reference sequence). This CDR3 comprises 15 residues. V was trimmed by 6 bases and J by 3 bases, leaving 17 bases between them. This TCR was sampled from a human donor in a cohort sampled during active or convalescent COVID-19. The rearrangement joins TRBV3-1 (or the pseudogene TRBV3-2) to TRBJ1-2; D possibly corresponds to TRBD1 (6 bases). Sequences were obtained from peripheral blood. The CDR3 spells CASRLVGGVDYGYTF. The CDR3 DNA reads TGTGCCAGCAGGCTAGTAGGGGGGGTCGACTATGGCTACACCTTC.